The 4 T cell receptor beta chains below were found in one sample sequenced in a study of tumor and adjacent non-tumor tissue in lung cancer. RNA was extracted from bulk tissue without any cell sorting. TCRbeta libraries were built with three rounds of nested PCR, modified from ARM-PCR. Via MiXCR, TCRdb re-called the multiplex PCR reads, giving one row per CDR3 protein. The sample holds about 200,000 distinct CDR3 sequences; 71% are singletons and the top ten take approximately 25%. Material for sequencing was lung tumor tissue. These receptors were collected from a man aged 55 to 70 with non-small cell lung cancer.

Comments on this clonotype: The CDR3 carries no conserved terminal phenylalanine or tryptophan, so it likely arises from a read error. The chain has TRBV20-1 and TRBJ2-5, with 9 bases lining up with TRBD2. CDR3 length: 15 amino acids. CDR1 and CDR2 from the germline V gene are DFQATT and SNEGSKA (reference sequence). Unmatched junction bases numbered 9, after V lost 4 bases and J lost 3 bases. CDR3 in DNA: TGCAGTGCTACCCTGATTAGCGGGAGCAAAGAGACCCAGTACCTC. It specifies CSATLISGSKETQYL.

In regard to this clonotype: The junction shows a germline mismatch at one end, possibly a read error. This chain uses TRBV11-1 with TRBJ2-3; D may be TRBD1 or TRBD2 (5 bases each). This CDR3 is 15 amino acids long. Germline CDR1 reads SGHAT; CDR2 reads FQDESV (reference sequence). The CDR3 sequence: CASSSIVGTTDTQCF. The CDR3 coding sequence is TGTGCCAGCAGCTCCATAGTGGGGACCACGGATACGCAGTGTTTT.

As to this clonotype: An end of the junction differs from the germline gene, which may be a read error. This chain joins TRBV20-1 and TRBJ2-7, with 9 bases matching TRBD2. Germline V CDR1 and CDR2: DFQATT, SNEGSKA (reference sequence). The CDR3 totals 16 residues. The CDR3 is CSDRDLSSGSSYKQYF. CDR3 coding DNA: TGCAGTGATAGAGACTTGAGTAGCGGGAGCTCCTACAAGCAGTACTTC.

In the case of this clonotype: One junction end disagrees with the germline gene, perhaps due to a read error. The chain links TRBV11-2 to TRBJ2-5; no reliable D call. Germline loops: CDR1 SGHAT, CDR2 FQNNGV. This CDR3 is built from 12 residues. The CDR3 sequence: CTSRVAVETQYF. The CDR3 DNA is TGTACCAGCAGAGTCGCGGTGGAGACCCAGTACTTC.